Each of the 24 T cell receptor beta chains below was sequenced from the same sample in a study of early T cells in non-severe SARS-CoV-2 infection. TCRdb called the 5' RACE reads again in MiXCR, with one record for every CDR3 protein. The sample carries about 20,000 distinct CDR3 sequences, under 5.5% recorded once. Sequencing used whole blood. Receptors were obtained from an adult who was a healthcare worker with PCR-confirmed SARS-CoV-2 infection or an uninfected control (not recorded which).

This clonotype was counted at least ten times. The chain employs TRBV9 and TRBJ2-3, with a tentative D call TRBD2 (5 bases). CDR3 length: 15 residues. The ends were cut back, 1 base at V and 3 bases at J, with 12 bases in the middle. Germline CDR1 and CDR2: SGDLS and YYNGEE. The CDR3 region is CASSVRGTTTDTQYF. The DNA for the CDR3 is TGTGCCAGCAGCGTACGGGGTACGACTACAGATACGCAGTATTTT. Drawing the rest from reference TRBV9 and TRBJ2-3, the complete variable domain is DSGVTQTPKHLITATGQRVTLRCSPRSGDLSVYWYQQSLDQGLQFLIQYYNGEERAKGNILERFSAQQFPDLHSELNLSSLELGDSALYFCASSVRGTTTDTQYFGPGTRLTVL.

This clonotype was seen many times. V gene TRBV29-1 combines with J gene TRBJ2-2, with D possibly being TRBD1 (5 bases). The length of the CDR3 is 14 residues. CDR1 and CDR2 from the germline V gene are SQVTM and ANQGSEA. The V end lost 4 bases, the J end lost 5 bases, and 14 bases lay between the germline ends. The CDR3 sequence: CSVAPGIKTGELFF. CDR3 in DNA: TGCAGCGTTGCCCCAGGGATCAAAACCGGGGAGCTGTTTTTT.

This clonotype was seen repeatedly, ten times or more. This sequence joins TRBV28 and TRBJ1-5, with 8 bases aligning to TRBD1. Germline CDR1 and CDR2: MDHEN and SYDVKM. J lost 6 bases, V lost 3 bases, and 4 bases had no gene match. This CDR3 is 14 amino acids long. The CDR3 nucleotides read TGTGCCAGCAGTTTCCAGACAGGGGCTCAGCCCCAGCATTTT. It encodes CASSFQTGAQPQHF.

The CDR3 protein is CASSLRTGGQMEFF. As DNA, the CDR3 is TGCGCCAGCAGCCTCCGGACAGGGGGTCAAATGGAGTTCTTC. The chain uses TRBV5-1 and TRBJ2-1; 10 nucleotides match TRBD1. Germline CDR1 reads SGHRS; CDR2 reads YFSETQ. CDR3 size: 14 residues. V was pared by 4 bases and J by 14 bases, with 12 bases of the junction left unmatched.

This clonotype has just a few counts. This chain's CDR3 is CASSLVDKGGSPLHF. As DNA, the CDR3 is TGTGCCAGCAGCTTAGTTGACAAGGGTGGTTCACCCCTCCACTTT. The chain has TRBV7-2 and TRBJ1-6; D ambiguous. CDR1 SGHTA and CDR2 FQGNSA come from the germline V gene. The CDR3 loop spans 15 amino acids. With 1 base removed from V and 9 bases from J, the gap between germline ends came to 13 bases. The full variable domain, its missing parts supplied by reference TRBV7-2 and TRBJ1-6, is GAGVSQSPSNKVTEKGKDVELRCDPISGHTALYWYRQSLGQGLEFLIYFQGNSAPDKSGLPSDRFSAERTGGSVSTLTIQRTQQEDSAVYLCASSLVDKGGSPLHFGNGTRLTVT.

This clonotype was detected a few times. This chain joins TRBV7-6 and TRBJ2-7; D remains unclear. CDR3 length: 14 residues. Germline CDR1 SGHVS, CDR2 FNYEAQ. Deletions cut 1 base from V and 5 bases from J, with 12 bases between. The CDR3 region has the DNA TGTGCCAGCAGCTTAGTATCTGGGGTCCACGAGCAGTACTTC. As protein: CASSLVSGVHEQYF.

This clonotype was seen at least ten times. The chain employs TRBV9 and TRBJ2-3; 9 bases are shared with TRBD2. V lost 0 bases to trimming and J lost 6 bases; unmatched junction nucleotides: 5. From germline, CDR1 is SGDLS and CDR2 YYNGEE. The CDR3 totals 15 residues. DNA for the CDR3: TGTGCCAGCAGCGTAGATGGCGGGGGGGCTGATACGCAGTATTTT. Amino acid sequence: CASSVDGGGADTQYF.

Points on this clonotype: A much more abundant neighbour one base away suggests this may be a read error. CDR3 residues: CAASDPKAGTAGDTQYF. The CDR3 DNA sequence: TGTGCCGCCAGTGATCCGAAAGCGGGAACCGCCGGAGATACGCAGTATTTT. The V and J genes are TRBV24-1 and TRBJ2-3, with 7 bases identical to TRBD2. Germline V gene sequence: CDR1 KGHDR, CDR2 SFDVKD. This CDR3 has 17 residues.

This clonotype was recorded many times. This rearrangement joins TRBV20-1 to TRBJ2-7, with TRBD2 identical over 9 bases. Trimming took 6 bases from V and 3 from J; bases not matched to a gene: 18. The length of the CDR3 is 17 residues. The germline gives CDR1 DFQATT, CDR2 SNEGSKA (reference sequence). In DNA form, the CDR3 reads TGCAGTGCCCATCCGCGAGGTAGCGGGAGAATTCGCTACGAGCAGTACTTC. Translated: CSAHPRGSGRIRYEQYF.

Ten or more counts support this clonotype. This chain uses TRBV5-1 with TRBJ2-2; TRBD1 might be the D (6 bases). Trimming removed 6 bases at V and 5 bases at J, with 17 bases between. CDR1 SGHRS and CDR2 YFSETQ come from the germline V gene. The CDR3 has 15 residues. The CDR3 bases are TGCGCCAGCAAACCCCCGACAGGCCTGACCGGGGAGCTGTTTTTT. Amino acids: CASKPPTGLTGELFF.

V is TRBV4-1 and J is TRBJ2-3; 13 positions agree with TRBD2. CDR3 length: 17 amino acids. The V segment lost 2 bases and the J segment 2 bases; nucleotides outside the gene matches: 4. Germline assignment: CDR1 MGHRA and CDR2 YSYEKL. CDR3 residues: CASSQPTSGRATDTQYF. The CDR3 region has the DNA TGCGCCAGCAGCCAACCCACTAGCGGGAGGGCCACAGATACGCAGTATTTT.

This clonotype has a count of ten or more. The genes are TRBV5-1 and TRBJ2-1; D unclear. The CDR3 length is 15 residues. Trimming pared 4 bases from V and 2 bases from J, leaving 13 bases between. CDR1 and CDR2 from the germline V gene are SGHRS and YFSETQ. Here the CDR3 reads CASSPSGQAYNEQFF. The CDR3 region has the DNA TGCGCCAGCAGCCCCTCTGGGCAGGCCTACAATGAGCAGTTCTTC.

This clonotype was seen ten or more times. The chain joins TRBV4-1 to TRBJ1-6; D gene unclear. The CDR3 has 13 residues. Germline lookup yields CDR1 MGHRA and CDR2 YSYEKL. V was cut by 5 bases and J by 13 bases, with 15 bases left in between. The CDR3 nucleotides read TGCGCCAGCAGCAGCTCCCTCGGGGAGCCCCTCCACTTT. Its protein product is CASSSSLGEPLHF.

This clonotype was counted ten times or more. This chain connects TRBV20-1 to TRBJ1-4; the D gene is possibly TRBD1 (6 bases). V was shortened by 5 bases and J by 0 bases, with 10 bases between the two germline ends. Germline-derived CDR1 and CDR2 are DFQATT and SNEGSKA (reference sequence). The CDR3 has 14 residues. CDR3 region: CSAQGTPTNEKLFF. The CDR3 region has the DNA TGCAGTGCTCAAGGGACACCAACTAATGAAAAACTGTTTTTT.

This clonotype showed up just a few times. The chain joins TRBV7-6 to TRBJ2-5, with 10 bases aligning to TRBD2. With V trimmed by 4 bases and J by 5 bases, 7 bases remained unmatched. CDR1 and CDR2 (germline): SGHVS, FNYEAQ. This CDR3 is built from 15 residues. The CDR3 nucleotides are TGTGCCAGCAGCTCATATAGCGGGGGGACGGAGACCCAGTACTTC. This encodes CASSSYSGGTETQYF.

This clonotype was recorded many times. The chain is built from TRBV7-2 and TRBJ2-2; 10 positions agree with TRBD2. Trimming took 8 bases from V and 6 from J; bases not matched to a gene: 6. This CDR3 contains 14 residues. Germline V gene lookup returns CDR1 SGHTA and CDR2 FQGNSA. The CDR3 nucleotides are TGTGCCAGCCAGGGACTAGCGAAGGCCGGGGAGCTGTTTTTT. This translates into CASQGLAKAGELFF.

V gene TRBV29-1 combines with J gene TRBJ1-4; 10 bases map to TRBD1. Germline CDR1 is SQVTM and CDR2 is ANQGSEA. The CDR3 length is 12 residues. In DNA, the CDR3 is TGCAGTGCCGGACAGGGGGGTGAAAAACTGTTTTTT. This encodes CSAGQGGEKLFF.

This clonotype was found many times. V gene TRBV15 combines with J gene TRBJ2-7; maybe TRBD1 (6 bases). The CDR3 extends over 15 amino acids. The ends were cut back, 4 bases at V and 2 bases at J, with 15 bases in the middle. CDR1 is LNHNV, CDR2 YYDKDF, per germline (reference sequence). DNA for the CDR3: TGTGCCACCAGCATAGGACAGCAAATCGCCTACGAGCAGTACTTC. This translates into CATSIGQQIAYEQYF.

The chain recombines TRBV20-1 with TRBJ2-7; unclear D gene. V was clipped by 6 bases and J by 6 bases, with 18 bases between them. CDR3 size: 13 residues. Germline V gives CDR1 DFQATT, CDR2 SNEGSKA (reference sequence). Here the CDR3 DNA reads TGCAGTGCCAGTCTGGGGAAACGAGGCGAGCAGTACTTC. It translates to CSASLGKRGEQYF.

The table lists this clonotype with a few counts. CDR3 residues: CASSLFPTSGRVEQYF. The CDR3 DNA reads as TGTGCCAGCAGTTTATTTCCGACTAGCGGGAGGGTCGAGCAGTACTTC. V is TRBV28 and J is TRBJ2-7, with TRBD2 matching 14 bases. The CDR3 length is 16 residues. CDR1 is MDHEN and CDR2 is SYDVKM in the germline V gene. V lost 1 base and J lost 6; bases outside the gene matches: 5.

The J gene is TRBJ2-2, the V gene TRBV19, with 7 bases aligning to TRBD1. The CDR3 totals 16 residues. From germline, CDR1 is LNHDA and CDR2 SQIVND (reference sequence). Unmatched junction bases numbered 12, after V lost 4 bases and J lost 7 bases. DNA of the CDR3: TGTGCCAGTAGTACCCCGACAGGGATGACCAACGGGGAGCTGTTTTTT. This codes for CASSTPTGMTNGELFF.

Within the sample, this clonotype is medium-sized. The chain couples TRBV13 to TRBJ2-7, with 9 bases that match TRBD1. After removal of 6 bases from V and 5 bases from J, the junction contained 11 bases not matched to a gene. The germline V gene has CDR1 PRHDT and CDR2 FYEKMQ (reference sequence). CDR3 length: 15 residues. The CDR3 spells CASSYRDREYDEQYF. Written as DNA, the CDR3 is TGTGCCAGCAGTTACCGGGACAGGGAGTATGACGAGCAGTACTTC.

This clonotype is medium-sized by share. The chain couples TRBV6-5 to TRBJ2-7, with TRBD1 matching 11 bases. Germline assignment: CDR1 MNHEY and CDR2 SVGAGI. V shed 6 bases, J shed 4 bases, and the junction held 5 bases outside the gene matches. CDR3 length: 14 residues. The CDR3 sequence is CASSRDRGLYEQYF. The CDR3 nucleotides are TGTGCCAGCAGCAGGGACAGGGGGTTGTACGAGCAGTACTTC.

This clonotype was counted many times. V gene TRBV19 combines with J gene TRBJ2-7; a weak D match, TRBD2 (6 bases). Germline CDR1 LNHDA, CDR2 SQIVND (reference sequence). The CDR3 sequence is 14 residues long. V lost 4 bases, J lost 0 bases, and 10 bases lay in between. The CDR3 DNA follows: TGTGCCAGTAGTACGGCTAGCGTCTCCTACGAGCAGTACTTC. This encodes CASSTASVSYEQYF.